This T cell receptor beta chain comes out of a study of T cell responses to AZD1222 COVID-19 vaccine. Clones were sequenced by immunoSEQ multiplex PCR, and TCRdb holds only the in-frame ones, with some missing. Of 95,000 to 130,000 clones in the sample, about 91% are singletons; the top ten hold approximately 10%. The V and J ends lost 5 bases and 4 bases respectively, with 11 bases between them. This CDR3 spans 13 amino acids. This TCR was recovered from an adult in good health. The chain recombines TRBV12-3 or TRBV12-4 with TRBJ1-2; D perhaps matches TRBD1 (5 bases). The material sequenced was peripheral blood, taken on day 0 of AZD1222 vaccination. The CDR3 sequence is CASSIQGLYGYTF. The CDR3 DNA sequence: TGTGCCAGCAGTATCCAGGGTCTCTATGGCTACACCTTC.